These 27 T cell receptor beta chains came from one sample sequenced in a study of blood T cell dynamics during melanoma immunotherapy. The sample's time point: pre-treatment baseline. Assay used: immunoSEQ multiplex PCR; TCRdb lists only in-frame clones, some missing. The sample yields roughly 22,000 clones, 70% to 90% seen once. Sequences were derived from blood, sampled from a patient treated with checkpoint blockade. The receptors were sampled from a human donor with melanoma.

The V and J genes are TRBV7-8 and TRBJ1-3, with TRBD1 identical over 7 bases. There are 13 residues in the CDR3. Trimming cost V 5 bases and J 8 bases; bases outside gene matches: 6. The germline CDR1 and CDR2 sequences are SGHVS and FQNEAQ. CDR3 in amino acids: CASSRQGGHTIYF. The CDR3 bases are TGTGCCAGCAGCCGACAGGGAGGACACACCATATATTTT. Based on the CDR3 plus reference TRBV7-8 and TRBJ1-3, the full variable domain is GAGVSQSPRYKVAKRGQDVALRCDPISGHVSLFWYQQALGQGPEFLTYFQNEAQLDKSGLPSDRFFAERPEGSVSTLKIQRTQQEDSAVYLCASSRQGGHTIYFGEGSWLTVV.

The sample holds a few counts of this clone. V and J are TRBV18 and TRBJ2-7; unclear D gene. The V end was cut by 3 bases, the J end by 9 bases, with 12 bases between. Germline V gene lookup returns CDR1 KGHSH and CDR2 LQKENI. CDR3 size: 12 residues. The DNA for the CDR3 is TGTGCCAGCTCACCGGGAAGCTCGGGGCAGTACTTC. Its protein product is CASSPGSSGQYF.

This chain connects TRBV18 to TRBJ1-2; unclear D gene. The V end lost 3 bases, the J end lost 3 bases, and 17 bases lay between the germline ends. The CDR3 runs to 16 residues. In germline, CDR1 is KGHSH, CDR2 LQKENI. CDR3 region: CASSPVFLRDDYGYTF. The CDR3 DNA is TGTGCCAGCTCACCTGTGTTCTTACGAGACGACTATGGCTACACCTTC.

CDR3 bases: TGTGCCAGTAGTACGGGACAGAAAGGACTAGCGGGGTACGAGCAGTACTTC. It specifies CASSTGQKGLAGYEQYF. The chain couples TRBV19 to TRBJ2-7; TRBD2 matches at 12 bases. This CDR3 contains 17 residues. Germline V gene data show CDR1 as LNHDA and CDR2 as SQIVND (reference sequence). Trimming at V came to 4 bases and at J to 4 bases, leaving 11 bases not matched to a gene.

This chain joins TRBV27 and TRBJ1-1; a weak D match, TRBD1 (5 bases). This CDR3 has 12 residues. Trimming took 4 bases from V and 5 from J, leaving 8 bases between them. CDR1 MNHEY and CDR2 SMNVEV come from the germline V gene (reference sequence). In DNA form, the CDR3 reads TGTGCCAGCAGTTCGGGGGGTACTGAAGCTTTCTTT. Residues: CASSSGGTEAFF.

This clone was recorded a few times. This chain connects TRBV20-1 to TRBJ2-2, with no clear D. This CDR3 has 10 amino acids. V gave up 5 bases and J gave up 6 bases, with 4 bases separating them. Germline V CDR1 and CDR2: DFQATT, SNEGSKA (reference sequence). The CDR3 sequence: CSAGPGELFF. Here the CDR3 DNA reads TGCAGTGCTGGCCCCGGGGAGCTGTTTTTT.

J is TRBJ2-5 and V is TRBV7-2; D may be TRBD1 (6 bases). The tail of the sequence fits TRBJ2-7 better, so the J call may be wrong. This CDR3 has 13 amino acids. Germline CDR1 reads SGHTA; CDR2 reads FQGNSA. CDR3 protein: CASSFRTDYEQYF. The DNA for the CDR3 is TGTGCCAGCAGCTTTAGGACAGACTACGAGCAGTACTTC.

The V and J genes are TRBV7-2 and TRBJ1-3, with TRBD1 as a possible D gene (5 bases). CDR3 length: 15 residues. V was shortened by 1 base and J by 4 bases, with 11 bases between the two germline ends. Germline lookup yields CDR1 SGHTA and CDR2 FQGNSA. CDR3 nucleotides: TGTGCCAGCAGCTTAGACGGAGGGACCGGAAACACCATATATTTT. Translating gives CASSLDGGTGNTIYF. The entire variable domain, with the rest obtained from reference TRBV7-2 and TRBJ1-3, is as follows: GAGVSQSPSNKVTEKGKDVELRCDPISGHTALYWYRQSLGQGLEFLIYFQGNSAPDKSGLPSDRFSAERTGGSVSTLTIQRTQQEDSAVYLCASSLDGGTGNTIYFGEGSWLTVV.

V gene TRBV15 combines with J gene TRBJ2-7, with D perhaps matching TRBD2 (6 bases). The germline V and J ends were trimmed by 3 bases and 3 bases, with 9 bases remaining between them. Germline V lookup: CDR1 LNHNV, CDR2 YYDKDF (reference sequence). The CDR3 spans 13 residues. The CDR3 DNA is TGTGCCACCAGCAGGGGGAGGAGCTACGAGCAGTACTTC. Translating gives CATSRGRSYEQYF.

The rearrangement uses TRBV7-3 and TRBJ2-2; D perhaps matches TRBD1 (5 bases). CDR3 length: 16 residues. The germline V gene encodes CDR1 SGHTA and CDR2 FQGTGA. V lost 6 bases and J 0 bases, leaving 14 bases between the germline ends. The CDR3 sequence is CASRGRGTANTGELFF. The CDR3, as DNA: TGTGCCAGCAGGGGAAGGGGTACGGCGAACACCGGGGAGCTGTTTTTT. The full variable domain, in which reference TRBV7-3 and TRBJ2-2 provide the parts outside the CDR3, is GAGVSQTPSNKVTEKGKYVELRCDPISGHTALYWYRQSLGQGPEFLIYFQGTGAADDSGLPNDRFFAVRPEGSVSTLKIQRTERGDSAVYLCASRGRGTANTGELFFGEGSRLTVL.

The sample holds a few counts of this clone. The chain recombines TRBV9 with TRBJ2-7; perhaps D is TRBD1 or TRBD2 (5 bases each). CDR3 length equals 15 residues. The germline V and J ends were trimmed by 0 bases and 3 bases, with 13 bases remaining between them. Germline loops: CDR1 SGDLS, CDR2 YYNGEE. CDR3 loop: CASSVAVGTNYEQYF. The CDR3 DNA reads as TGTGCCAGCAGCGTAGCGGTGGGGACGAACTACGAGCAGTACTTC.

The chain has TRBV12-5 and TRBJ1-2; D gene unclear. CDR1 LGHNT and CDR2 FRNRAP come from the germline V gene. The CDR3 consists of 17 residues. V was shortened by 0 bases and J by 4 bases, with 18 bases between the two germline ends. DNA for the CDR3: TGTGCTAGTGGTTTGGTTCCTGGGCCGGACGGATCCTATGGCTACACCTTC. It codes for CASGLVPGPDGSYGYTF.

This sequence joins TRBV5-1 and TRBJ1-2; possibly TRBD1 for D (6 bases). CDR1 is SGHRS and CDR2 is YFSETQ in the germline V gene. Trimming removed 4 bases at V and 4 bases at J, with 17 bases between. The CDR3 is made up of 15 amino acids. The chain's CDR3 is CASSPKTGRGYGYTF. CDR3 bases: TGCGCCAGCAGCCCAAAGACAGGAAGGGGCTATGGCTACACCTTC.

The chain links TRBV6-1 to TRBJ2-6, with TRBD1 matching 7 bases. Germline V gene lookup returns CDR1 MNHNS and CDR2 SASEGT. Trimming took 4 bases from V and 1 from J; bases not matched to a gene: 1. The CDR3 is 15 residues long. The chain's CDR3 is CASSVRGSGANVLTF. In DNA, the CDR3 is TGTGCCAGCAGTGTCAGGGGGTCTGGGGCCAACGTCCTGACTTTC.

This rearrangement joins TRBV29-1 to TRBJ2-2, with D perhaps matching TRBD1 (6 bases). Germline values: CDR1 SQVTM, CDR2 ANQGSEA. The CDR3 is 15 residues long. The V end was cut by 0 bases, the J end by 3 bases, with 11 bases between. The CDR3: CSVEEWGRDTGELFF. CDR3 nucleotide sequence: TGCAGCGTTGAAGAGTGGGGGCGCGACACCGGGGAGCTGTTTTTT.

V and J are TRBV2 and TRBJ2-5; D uncertain. CDR1 and CDR2 from the germline V gene are SNHLY and FYNNEI. The CDR3 runs 10 residues. Trimming stripped 6 bases from V and 5 bases from J, with 4 bases between. CDR3 bases: TGTGCCAGCAGAAGGGAGACCCAGTACTTC. The encoded protein is CASRRETQYF.

CDR3 nucleotide sequence: TGCGCCAGCAGCTTATTAAGATCTGACGAGCAGTACTTC. Translation: CASSLLRSDEQYF. The V call is TRBV5-1, the J call TRBJ2-7; no clear D. V was cut by 2 bases and J by 5 bases, with 11 bases left in between. The length of the CDR3 is 13 residues. The germline V gene has CDR1 SGHRS and CDR2 YFSETQ.

The V and J genes are TRBV14 and TRBJ2-2, with D unclear. CDR1 is SGHDN, CDR2 FVKESK, per germline. V lost 4 bases, J lost 2 bases, and 8 bases lay in between. This CDR3 comprises 14 residues. The CDR3 coding sequence is TGTGCCAGCAGCCTATACCCAAACACCGGGGAGCTGTTTTTT. It specifies CASSLYPNTGELFF.

The V call is TRBV4-1, the J call TRBJ2-1; D is unresolved. This CDR3 is 11 amino acids long. The germline V gene has CDR1 MGHRA and CDR2 YSYEKL. Deletions cut 8 bases from V and 0 bases from J, with 2 bases between. The CDR3, as DNA: TGCGCCAGCGGCTCCTACAATGAGCAGTTCTTC. Amino acids: CASGSYNEQFF.

DNA for the CDR3: TGTGCCAGTAGTATAGCCGGGACAGAATCTGGGGCCTACGAGCAGTACTTC. Residues: CASSIAGTESGAYEQYF. V usage is TRBV19 and J usage is TRBJ2-7; 7 positions agree with TRBD1. With 1 base clipped from V and 2 bases from J, the junction kept 11 bases outside the gene matches. There are 17 residues in the CDR3. Germline CDR1 is LNHDA and CDR2 is SQIVND (reference sequence).

The chain uses TRBV6-1 and TRBJ1-2, with a weak D call TRBD1 (6 bases). Germline V gene lookup returns CDR1 MNHNS and CDR2 SASEGT. Deletions cut 5 bases from V and 2 bases from J, with 9 bases between. The CDR3 has 13 amino acids. The CDR3 here is CASSRQGNYGYTF. The CDR3 nucleotides are TGTGCCAGCAGTAGGCAGGGGAACTATGGCTACACCTTC.

The chain uses TRBV2 and TRBJ2-2; D gene ambiguous. In germline, CDR1 is SNHLY, CDR2 FYNNEI. V was clipped by 3 bases and J by 5 bases, with 10 bases between them. There are 14 residues in the CDR3. Written as DNA, the CDR3 is TGTGCCAGCAGTGATGTGACCCTTACCGGGGAGCTGTTTTTT. Amino acid sequence: CASSDVTLTGELFF.

This clone is a singleton in its sample. V gene TRBV27 combines with J gene TRBJ2-2, with 12 bases identical to TRBD2. From germline, CDR1 is MNHEY and CDR2 SMNVEV (reference sequence). This CDR3 comprises 15 residues. Trimming removed 7 bases from V and 6 bases from J; junction bases left unmatched: 6. The CDR3 region is CASIRLAGDPGELFF. CDR3 in DNA: TGTGCCAGCATTCGACTAGCGGGAGACCCCGGGGAGCTGTTTTTT.

The rearrangement uses TRBV13 and TRBJ2-7, with 7 positions matching TRBD1. Trimming removed 5 bases from V and 1 base from J; junction bases left unmatched: 11. From germline, CDR1 is PRHDT and CDR2 FYEKMQ (reference sequence). The CDR3 is 16 residues long. CDR3 sequence reads: CASSGSTGQISYEQYF. The CDR3 DNA follows: TGTGCCAGCAGCGGGAGTACGGGACAGATATCCTACGAGCAGTACTTC.

V and J are TRBV28 and TRBJ2-7, with 9 bases aligning to TRBD2. Germline trimming cut 2 bases from V and 1 base from J; bases unmatched to any gene: 3. The CDR3 runs 15 residues. Germline lookup yields CDR1 MDHEN and CDR2 SYDVKM. The CDR3 DNA sequence: TGTGCCAGCAGTTTAAGGACTAGCGAGTCCTACGAGCAGTACTTC. Encoded protein: CASSLRTSESYEQYF.

V and J are TRBV9 and TRBJ2-1; maybe TRBD2 (6 bases). Trimming pared 3 bases from V and 10 bases from J, leaving 14 bases between. The CDR3 extends over 13 amino acids. The germline gives CDR1 SGDLS, CDR2 YYNGEE. CDR3 nucleotides: TGTGCCAGCAGCGCCAACATAGCGGACGAGCAGTTCTTC. This encodes CASSANIADEQFF.

V usage is TRBV23-1 and J usage is TRBJ1-1; D may be TRBD1 (6 bases). TRBV23-1 qualifies as an ORF whose function is uncertain. Trimming pared 6 bases from V and 3 bases from J, leaving 14 bases between. CDR3 length equals 14 residues. CDR3 DNA: TGCGCCAGCAGGTTACAGGGAGGGGACACTGAAGCTTTCTTT. Encoded protein: CASRLQGGDTEAFF.